The sequence of this T cell receptor beta chain was determined in a study of human T cells and chemical hapten exposure (dated by TCRdb to about 2021). Context from the whole study: For sensitization, 2% DPC in acetone was applied to a 2 cm by 2 cm area of upper inner arm skin. Throughout the study period of roughly 24 weeks, patients also received therapeutic DPC doses to the scalp every week. Patch testing was done on the upper back using Finn chambers containing 0.01% DPC, and results were scored after 6 days according to International Contact Dermatitis Research Group standards. The mostly female patient cohort included alopecia areata with under or over 50% scalp involvement, alopecia totalis and alopecia universalis. Libraries were combined into a pool for sequencing, and differences in TCR yield between samples came mainly from small differences in library volumes within the pool. This study followed changes in the peripheral blood TCR repertoire in vivo during primary and secondary sensitization of alopecia patients to the hapten diphenylcyclopropenone (DPC). Blood samples were taken from patients before sensitization (week 0) and then at 2, 6 and about 24 weeks after DPC sensitization. Blood for TCR sequencing was provided by twenty-nine alopecia patients at one to four time points (pre-sensitization, 2, 6 and 24 weeks).

The sample's time point label is to be understood as: patch test 2, 6 weeks after DPC sensitization. The treatment or condition label on this specimen signifies: therapeutic diphenylcyclopropenone sensitization with weekly scalp DPC. Blood at each patch-test visit was drawn before the patch test was applied. Patients were eligible if aged 18 to 70, diagnosed with alopecia and judged suitable for DPC therapy, and pregnant patients were excluded. Total RNA was extracted from unfractionated whole blood collected in Tempus Blood RNA tubes. The CDR3 starts with the cysteine, ends with the phenylalanine, and has 15 residues. CDR3 DNA is the only sequence kept; it has 45 bases, read in frame from the first base. V is clipped by 10 bases and J by 2 bases, and the sequence between their germline boundaries is 18 bases long. The germline V gene encodes CDR1 LNHDA and CDR2 SQIVND (reference sequence). Library preparation used RACE. Sequencing instrument: NextSeq 500. During library preparation, unique molecular identifiers were attached to individual cDNA molecules so that TCRs could be counted in a quantitative, reproducible way. Each blood RNA sample was used to sequence both TCR alpha and TCR beta chains. The source study handled its data this way. The median number of TCRs per sample was around 96,000, ranging from about 20,000 to 750,000. The Decombinator software suite was used to annotate V, J and CDR3 in the TCR reads. Every sample was subsampled to the same number of TCRs (28,000) for the PS versus PT1 abundance plots. Expanded TCRs were defined as absent before sensitization and observed at least eight times at the 2-week time point. Clones were called with MiXCR by TCRdb after fastp trimmed the public reads at Q25, and only in-frame beta chains were retained. Rows matching on CDR3 protein sequence are summarized as one entry with the most common DNA and genes. The V and J calls follow TCRdb's processing rather than the paper's. The sample records roughly 140,000 distinct CDR3 sequences, approximately 12% of which are singletons. The top ten clonotypes cover under 1.5% of the sample.

This clonotype has only a few counts. Its antigen is not yet known. Base-call qualities are not available, and no considerably larger clone is one nucleotide away. Findings and caveats that apply to the study as a whole: All patients had alopecia, a presumed autoimmune disease, so their immune response might differ from that of healthy individuals. Significantly more large CDR3 similarity clusters were formed by expanded TCRs than by pre-sensitization or healthy control sets, consistent with antigen-driven responses. The number of PT1 expanded TCRs positively correlated with patch test score, significant at thresholds 8, 16 and 32 but not 4. No change with DPC sensitization was found in the number of TCRs above 1 in 1000 frequency, and no evidence of global repertoire structure alterations was found. Repeated subsampling changed both the strength of the expansion versus patch-test correlation and the threshold at which the correlation became significant.

This receptor was identified in a woman between 45 and 60 years old with alopecia areata. Some clones in this sample may be carry-over from other donors' samples. This specimen was whole blood, taken in connection with sensitization to the hapten diphenylcyclopropenone (DPC). The chain joins TRBV19 to TRBJ1-5; the D gene remains uncertain. The sequence in DNA is TGTGCCACCCAAAAGGGCACCGAGGGCAATCAGCCCCAGCATTTT. Protein translation: CATQKGTEGNQPQHF.